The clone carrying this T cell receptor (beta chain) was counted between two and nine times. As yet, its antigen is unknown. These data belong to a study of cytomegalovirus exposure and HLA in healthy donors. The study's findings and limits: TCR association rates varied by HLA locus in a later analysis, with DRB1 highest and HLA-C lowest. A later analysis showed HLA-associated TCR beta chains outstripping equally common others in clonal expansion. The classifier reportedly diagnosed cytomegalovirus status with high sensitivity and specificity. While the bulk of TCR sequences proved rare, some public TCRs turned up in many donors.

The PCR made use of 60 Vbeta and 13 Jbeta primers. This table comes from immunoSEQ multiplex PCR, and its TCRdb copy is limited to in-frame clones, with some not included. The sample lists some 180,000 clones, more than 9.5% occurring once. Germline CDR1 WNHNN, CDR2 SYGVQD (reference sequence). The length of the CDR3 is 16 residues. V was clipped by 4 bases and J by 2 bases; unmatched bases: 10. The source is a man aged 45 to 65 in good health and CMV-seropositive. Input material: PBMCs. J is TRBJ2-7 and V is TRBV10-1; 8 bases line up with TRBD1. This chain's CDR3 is CASSATPGTGTYEQYV. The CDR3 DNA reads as TGCGCCAGCAGTGCCACTCCGGGGACAGGCACCTACGAGCAGTACGTC.